A selection of T cell receptor beta chains follows, all from one sample in a study of blood T cell repertoires in COVID-19. Sequenced by immunoSEQ multiplex PCR; TCRdb stores in-frame clones only, minus some. This sample carries hundreds of thousands of clones, over 65% of them seen once, and the ten largest clones take roughly 3.5%. The sequenced sample was PBMCs or T cells enriched from blood (not recorded which). Source of these receptors: a woman aged 55-69 years who had recovered from COVID-19. The CDR3 runs from the conserved cysteine through the conserved F or W. Fields, in order: CDR3 length, V gene, CDR3 protein.

cdr3_length: 19; v_call: TRBV27; cdr3_aa: CASSLSIGIGGGQKDTQYF
cdr3_length: 16; v_call: TRBV30; cdr3_aa: CAWSGGTLSNTGELFF
cdr3_length: 18; v_call: TRBV11-2; cdr3_aa: CASSPAPWTSGGNYEQYF
cdr3_length: 13; v_call: TRBV5-4; cdr3_aa: CASSLYGQETQYF
cdr3_length: 14; v_call: TRBV24-1; cdr3_aa: CATSGTSGINEQFF
cdr3_length: 14; v_call: TRBV11-1; cdr3_aa: CASSFSGGTDTQYF
cdr3_length: 13; v_call: TRBV29-1; cdr3_aa: CSVETSGSDEQFF
cdr3_length: 14; v_call: TRBV18; cdr3_aa: CASSFRQGVTEAFF
cdr3_length: 15; v_call: TRBV6-5; cdr3_aa: CASSYSGGTSQPQHF
cdr3_length: 13; v_call: TRBV29-1; cdr3_aa: CSVGTGGSEKLFF
cdr3_length: 15; v_call: TRBV7-2; cdr3_aa: CASSSPGTLSYEQYF
cdr3_length: 17; v_call: TRBV7-2; cdr3_aa: CASSLGHSLGSNQPQHF
cdr3_length: 11; v_call: TRBV29-1; cdr3_aa: CSVGATRGYTF
cdr3_length: 14; v_call: TRBV27; cdr3_aa: CASTTQLGLREQFF
cdr3_length: 17; v_call: TRBV11-2; cdr3_aa: CASSLLGQGPYNSPLHF
cdr3_length: 16; v_call: TRBV19; cdr3_aa: CASSLPVQADTGELFF
cdr3_length: 15; v_call: TRBV7-9; cdr3_aa: CASSTRQGLNTEAFF
cdr3_length: 15; v_call: TRBV2; cdr3_aa: CASSKGAGVLQPQHF
cdr3_length: 14; v_call: TRBV15; cdr3_aa: CATSTGTSFYEQYF
cdr3_length: 13; v_call: TRBV18; cdr3_aa: CASSLGSDTEAFF
cdr3_length: 15; v_call: TRBV5-1; cdr3_aa: CASSLEGQGGYGYTF
cdr3_length: 15; v_call: TRBV5-1; cdr3_aa: CASSLGGGDYNEQFF
cdr3_length: 14; v_call: TRBV19; cdr3_aa: CASSILGAGNTIYF
cdr3_length: 12; v_call: TRBV5-6; cdr3_aa: CASSLAGGEAFF
cdr3_length: 14; v_call: TRBV7-2; cdr3_aa: CASSPAGPSGTQYF
cdr3_length: 11; v_call: TRBV7-9; cdr3_aa: CASSSAGTIYF
cdr3_length: 13; v_call: TRBV6-4; cdr3_aa: CASSDESQGEQYF
cdr3_length: 12; v_call: TRBV7-9; cdr3_aa: CASRGGSYEQYF
cdr3_length: 15; v_call: TRBV5-4; cdr3_aa: CASSLEPGGNSPLHF
cdr3_length: 13; v_call: TRBV25-1; cdr3_aa: CASSGQGARSQYF
cdr3_length: 13; v_call: TRBV27; cdr3_aa: CASPRTDTYEQYF
cdr3_length: 16; v_call: TRBV3-1/TRBV3-2; cdr3_aa: CASSQASGHLAYEQYF
cdr3_length: 11; v_call: TRBV5-1; cdr3_aa: CASSSGTYQFF
cdr3_length: 20; v_call: TRBV5-8; cdr3_aa: CASSLGTGDAWILNNEKLFF
cdr3_length: 15; v_call: TRBV4-3; cdr3_aa: CASSRTTGFSYEQYF
cdr3_length: 14; v_call: TRBV2; cdr3_aa: CASSPRTAPIKQFF
cdr3_length: 17; v_call: TRBV7-2; cdr3_aa: CASSLGLAGLEGDTQYF
cdr3_length: 13; v_call: TRBV5-4; cdr3_aa: CASSFDRGNEQFF
cdr3_length: 15; v_call: TRBV18; cdr3_aa: CASSPDQGAPYEQYF
cdr3_length: 13; v_call: TRBV29-1; cdr3_aa: CSVAAGGNTEAFF
cdr3_length: 12; v_call: TRBV9; cdr3_aa: CASGGGYYGYTF
cdr3_length: 17; v_call: TRBV7-9; cdr3_aa: CASSFLPGQGANYGYTF
cdr3_length: 16; v_call: TRBV6-6; cdr3_aa: CASSRGTSATNEKLFF
cdr3_length: 14; v_call: TRBV30; cdr3_aa: CAWSEGGYKGGYTF
cdr3_length: 14; v_call: TRBV7-8; cdr3_aa: CASSLELGRGLQYF
cdr3_length: 15; v_call: TRBV5-6; cdr3_aa: CASSLATGGTDTQYF
cdr3_length: 12; v_call: TRBV11-3; cdr3_aa: CASSFTQETQYF
cdr3_length: 14; v_call: TRBV3-1/TRBV3-2; cdr3_aa: CASSQDWQNTEAFF
cdr3_length: 13; v_call: TRBV7-3; cdr3_aa: CASSSGTRGEQYF
cdr3_length: 17; v_call: TRBV7-6; cdr3_aa: CASSLIEGSGVTDTQYF
cdr3_length: 15; v_call: TRBV7-6; cdr3_aa: CASSLTAASTDTQYF
cdr3_length: 15; v_call: TRBV3-1/TRBV3-2; cdr3_aa: CASSQGIADPYEQYF
cdr3_length: 14; v_call: TRBV6-5; cdr3_aa: CATLNAGTNYGYTF
cdr3_length: 16; v_call: TRBV16; cdr3_aa: CASSQFGISSGNTIYF